One sample yielded the 27 T cell receptor beta chains listed below, sequenced in a study of cytomegalovirus exposure and HLA in healthy donors. The PCR had 60 Vbeta and 13 Jbeta primers. Using immunoSEQ multiplex PCR, the repertoire was profiled, and TCRdb retains in-frame clones only, with some absent. The sample totals under 95,000 clones; its top ten clones hold 3% to 4%. Sample: PBMCs. The origin of the receptors is a man between 18 and 29 years old in good health and CMV-seropositive.

The rearrangement links TRBV18 to TRBJ2-7, with 10 nucleotides matching TRBD2. With 3 bases clipped from V and 2 bases from J, the junction kept 10 bases outside the gene matches. Germline V gives CDR1 KGHSH, CDR2 LQKENI. CDR3 length: 17 amino acids. CDR3 nucleotide sequence: TGTGCCAGCTCACCGACGCCGCTAGCGGGGGTTACCTACGAGCAGTACTTC. Encoded protein: CASSPTPLAGVTYEQYF. The variable domain in full, with the rest retrieved from reference TRBV18 and TRBJ2-7, is NAGVMQNPRHLVRRRGQEARLRCSPMKGHSHVYWYRQLPEEGLKFMVYLQKENIIDESGMPKERFSAEFPKEGPSILRIQQVVRGDSAAYFCASSPTPLAGVTYEQYFGPGTRLTVT.

J is TRBJ2-5 and V is TRBV11-2; TRBD2 might be the D (7 bases). This CDR3 is 15 amino acids long. With 7 bases removed from V and 3 bases from J, the gap between germline ends came to 18 bases. Germline-derived CDR1 and CDR2 are SGHAT and FQNNGV. Written as DNA, the CDR3 is TGTGCCAGCACCTGGGGGGCGGGAGCTGAAGAGACCCAGTACTTC. Protein: CASTWGAGAEETQYF.

J is TRBJ2-3 and V is TRBV29-1; 10 bases fit TRBD2. There are 17 residues in the CDR3. Germline-derived CDR1 and CDR2 are SQVTM and ANQGSEA. V shed 4 bases, J shed 0 bases, and the junction held 10 bases outside the gene matches. The CDR3 DNA is TGCAGCGTTGTGAGGGCGGTGACTAGCGGGAGCACAGATACGCAGTATTTT. Its translation is CSVVRAVTSGSTDTQYF.

The chain combines TRBV9 with TRBJ1-2; 12 positions match TRBD1. Germline trimming cut 4 bases from V and 4 bases from J; bases unmatched to any gene: 11. The CDR3 has 17 residues. Germline lookup yields CDR1 SGDLS and CDR2 YYNGEE. The CDR3 loop is CASSPGTGGIHGYGYTF. The CDR3, as DNA: TGTGCCAGCAGCCCCGGGACAGGGGGCATTCACGGCTATGGCTACACCTTC.

The rearrangement joins TRBV11-2 to TRBJ1-1, with D uncertain. V was trimmed by 1 base and J by 3 bases, leaving 6 bases between them. Per germline, CDR1 SGHAT and CDR2 FQNNGV. The CDR3 has 13 amino acids. DNA for the CDR3: TGTGCCAGCAGCTTAGCTCCGTACACTGAAGCTTTCTTT. Its protein product is CASSLAPYTEAFF.

The chain uses TRBV28 and TRBJ1-6, with TRBD1 as a possible D gene (5 bases). Germline values: CDR1 MDHEN, CDR2 SYDVKM. Trimming removed 1 base from V and 8 bases from J, with 9 bases in between. The CDR3 covers 14 residues. The CDR3 coding sequence is TGTGCCAGCAGTTTATTCAGGGCTTATTCACCCCTCCACTTT. It codes for CASSLFRAYSPLHF.

This sequence joins TRBV4-1 and TRBJ2-1; the match to TRBD2 covers 12 bases. Looked up from germline, CDR1 is MGHRA and CDR2 is YSYEKL. Trimming took 0 bases from V and 5 from J; bases not matched to a gene: 11. This CDR3 region has 19 residues. CDR3 DNA sequence: TGCGCCAGCAGCCAAGATGCCCTCCCTAGCGGGGGGGACGACAATGAGCAGTTCTTC. Amino acids: CASSQDALPSGGDDNEQFF.

The rearrangement links TRBV18 to TRBJ1-3, with TRBD1 matching over 10 bases. V lost 3 bases and J lost 1; bases outside the gene matches: 9. Per the germline V gene, CDR1 is KGHSH and CDR2 is LQKENI. The CDR3 is 18 residues long. The CDR3 DNA sequence: TGTGCCAGCTCACCCGCCTCCGGGACAGGGGCGTCTGGAAACACCATATATTTT. Translation: CASSPASGTGASGNTIYF.

The V gene is TRBV5-1, the J gene TRBJ2-1, with 7 bases lining up with TRBD1. With 0 bases clipped from V and 8 bases from J, the junction kept 8 bases outside the gene matches. CDR3 length: 15 residues. Germline lookup yields CDR1 SGHRS and CDR2 YFSETQ. CDR3 sequence reads: CASSLDGQAWDEQFF. The CDR3 region has the DNA TGCGCCAGCAGCTTGGACGGACAGGCGTGGGATGAGCAGTTCTTC. Full variable domain (outside the CDR3, taken from reference TRBV5-1 and TRBJ2-1): KAGVTQTPRYLIKTRGQQVTLSCSPISGHRSVSWYQQTPGQGLQFLFEYFSETQRNKGNFPGRFSGRQFSNSRSEMNVSTLELGDSALYLCASSLDGQAWDEQFFGPGTRLTVL.

The chain is built from TRBV19 and TRBJ1-1; D gene ambiguous. This CDR3 comprises 14 residues. The V end was cut by 4 bases, the J end by 4 bases, with 13 bases between. The germline CDR1 and CDR2 sequences are LNHDA and SQIVND (reference sequence). The CDR3 reads CASSTIFTGTEAFF. The CDR3 nucleotides read TGTGCCAGTAGTACTATATTCACGGGCACTGAAGCTTTCTTT.

J is TRBJ2-1 and V is TRBV29-1; D is possibly TRBD2 (6 bases). The CDR3 totals 10 residues. Germline-derived CDR1 and CDR2 are SQVTM and ANQGSEA. V was clipped by 8 bases and J by 6 bases, with 8 bases between them. This CDR3 is CSTGGNEQFF. In DNA form, the CDR3 reads TGCAGCACCGGGGGCAATGAGCAGTTCTTC.

V usage is TRBV29-1 and J usage is TRBJ2-6, with D possibly TRBD1 on 6 matching bases. This CDR3 has 14 residues. The V and J ends lost 6 bases and 4 bases respectively, with 13 bases between them. The V gene's germline CDR1 is SQVTM and CDR2 ANQGSEA. CDR3 bases: TGCAGCGTGGACAGCCCGGGGGGGGCCAACGTCCTGACTTTC. This codes for CSVDSPGGANVLTF.

V usage is TRBV11-2 and J usage is TRBJ2-3; weak D call: TRBD2 (6 bases). The V end lost 8 bases, the J end lost 3 bases, and 18 bases lay between the germline ends. Per germline, CDR1 SGHAT and CDR2 FQNNGV. CDR3 length: 15 amino acids. This CDR3 reads CASGPRRGGTDTQYF. CDR3 in DNA: TGTGCCAGCGGGCCCAGAAGGGGAGGAACAGATACGCAGTATTTT.

This chain links TRBV27 with TRBJ1-1; D unclear. The germline gives CDR1 MNHEY, CDR2 SMNVEV (reference sequence). The CDR3 totals 13 residues. Trimming took 1 base from V and 1 from J, leaving 4 bases between them. The CDR3 region has the DNA TGTGCCAGCAGTTTATACAGGAACACTGAAGCTTTCTTT. Its protein product is CASSLYRNTEAFF.

In the case of this clone: The identical CDR3 is also encoded by other nucleotide sequences in the sample. The rearrangement joins TRBV5-1 to TRBJ2-5; TRBD1 aligns across 7 bases. Germline V CDR1 and CDR2: SGHRS, YFSETQ. V lost 3 bases to trimming and J lost 1 base; unmatched junction nucleotides: 0. The CDR3 spans 13 residues. Written as DNA, the CDR3 is TGCGCCAGCAGCTGGGACAGCCAAGAGACCCAGTACTTC. It encodes CASSWDSQETQYF. Complete variable domain (other parts from reference TRBV5-1 and TRBJ2-5): KAGVTQTPRYLIKTRGQQVTLSCSPISGHRSVSWYQQTPGQGLQFLFEYFSETQRNKGNFPGRFSGRQFSNSRSEMNVSTLELGDSALYLCASSWDSQETQYFGPGTRLLVL.

This chain joins TRBV4-1 and TRBJ2-1; D unclear. The ends were cut back, 2 bases at V and 0 bases at J, with 8 bases in the middle. The CDR3 covers 15 residues. Germline V lookup: CDR1 MGHRA, CDR2 YSYEKL. The CDR3 DNA sequence: TGCGCCAGCAGCCAATTCCCGAGCTCCTACAATGAGCAGTTCTTC. Translated, it gives CASSQFPSSYNEQFF.

V usage is TRBV7-2 and J usage is TRBJ1-1, with D unclear. The V and J ends lost 1 base and 0 bases respectively, with 6 bases between them. The germline V gene has CDR1 SGHTA and CDR2 FQGNSA. The CDR3 length is 14 residues. CDR3 loop: CASSLVAVNTEAFF. The CDR3 nucleotides are TGTGCCAGCAGCTTAGTAGCAGTGAACACTGAAGCTTTCTTT.

The J gene is TRBJ1-2, the V gene TRBV9, with D perhaps matching TRBD1 (6 bases). CDR1 is SGDLS and CDR2 is YYNGEE in the germline V gene. This CDR3 has 15 amino acids. V lost 0 bases, J lost 0 bases, and 9 bases lay in between. The CDR3: CASSVDWTANYGYTF. DNA for the CDR3: TGTGCCAGCAGCGTAGACTGGACAGCTAACTATGGCTACACCTTC.

The V and J genes are TRBV7-2 and TRBJ1-3; D is ambiguous. The length of the CDR3 is 15 residues. CDR1 is SGHTA, CDR2 FQGNSA, per germline. Trimming stripped 0 bases from V and 4 bases from J, with 10 bases between. CDR3 sequence reads: CASSLAPRGGNTIYF. DNA for the CDR3: TGTGCCAGCAGCTTAGCCCCCCGGGGAGGAAACACCATATATTTT. Combining the CDR3 with reference TRBV7-2 and TRBJ1-3 gives the whole variable domain GAGVSQSPSNKVTEKGKDVELRCDPISGHTALYWYRQSLGQGLEFLIYFQGNSAPDKSGLPSDRFSAERTGGSVSTLTIQRTQQEDSAVYLCASSLAPRGGNTIYFGEGSWLTVV.

This chain links TRBV15 with TRBJ2-3, with D perhaps TRBD2 (5 bases). From germline, CDR1 is LNHNV and CDR2 YYDKDF (reference sequence). This CDR3 comprises 16 residues. The V end lost 3 bases, the J end lost 6 bases, and 19 bases lay between the germline ends. CDR3 bases: TGTGCCACCAGCAGGTTTCCGACCGGAGGTGTCGATACGCAGTATTTT. This translates into CATSRFPTGGVDTQYF.

The chain's CDR3 is CASRQQGWGNQPQHF. CDR3 DNA: TGTGCCAGCAGGCAACAGGGTTGGGGCAATCAGCCCCAGCATTTT. The chain employs TRBV2 and TRBJ1-5, with D tentatively TRBD1 (6 bases). V dropped 6 bases and J dropped 2 bases, with 14 bases sitting between them. The CDR3 has 15 residues. The germline gives CDR1 SNHLY, CDR2 FYNNEI.

A word on this clone: The junction departs from the called germline gene at one end, perhaps through a read error. The chain recombines TRBV4-1 with TRBJ2-7, with TRBD2 identical over 7 bases. This CDR3 comprises 15 residues. In germline, CDR1 is MGHRA, CDR2 YSYEKL. CDR3: CASSQAPGLQYEQYF. CDR3 sequence (DNA): TGCGCCAGCAGTCAAGCTCCGGGACTACAATACGAGCAGTACTTC.

V is TRBV10-3 and J is TRBJ1-1, with D perhaps matching TRBD1 (5 bases). This CDR3 comprises 13 residues. Germline V lookup: CDR1 ENHRY, CDR2 SYGVKD. V gave up 4 bases and J gave up 3 bases, with 9 bases separating them. The CDR3 protein is CAISVGGDTEAFF. As DNA, the CDR3 is TGTGCCATCAGTGTCGGAGGGGACACTGAAGCTTTCTTT.

The gene calls are TRBV6-1 and TRBJ2-7, with D maybe TRBD2 (6 bases). Trimming took 1 base from V and 2 from J, leaving 12 bases between them. Germline V lookup: CDR1 MNHNS, CDR2 SASEGT. CDR3 size: 15 residues. CDR3 sequence: CASSEGASATYEQYF. The CDR3 DNA follows: TGTGCCAGCAGTGAAGGGGCTAGCGCGACCTACGAGCAGTACTTC.

The J gene is TRBJ1-4, the V gene TRBV27, with 8 bases that match TRBD1. CDR3 length equals 14 residues. Per the germline V gene, CDR1 is MNHEY and CDR2 is SMNVEV (reference sequence). V lost 6 bases and J lost 8; bases outside the gene matches: 8. This CDR3 is CASSPGTGIEKLFF. CDR3 DNA sequence: TGTGCCAGCAGCCCCGGGACAGGAATAGAAAAACTGTTTTTT.

The chain employs TRBV18 and TRBJ1-3; D is uncertain. Per the germline V gene, CDR1 is KGHSH and CDR2 is LQKENI. The V and J ends lost 6 bases and 0 bases respectively, with 18 bases between them. The length of the CDR3 is 17 residues. CDR3 amino acids: CASSPPGGRPSGNTIYF. For the CDR3, the DNA is TGTGCCAGCTCGCCTCCTGGTGGGCGCCCCTCTGGAAACACCATATATTTT.

V and J are TRBV27 and TRBJ1-1, with D hard to call. This CDR3 is built from 14 residues. Trimming cost V 3 bases and J 1 base, with 9 bases left between them. The germline gives CDR1 MNHEY, CDR2 SMNVEV (reference sequence). CDR3 region: CASSFGQANTEAFF. CDR3 DNA: TGTGCCAGCAGTTTTGGTCAGGCGAACACTGAAGCTTTCTTT.